This T cell receptor (beta chain) is from a study of blood T cell repertoires in COVID-19 (dated by TCRdb to 2018 to 2021). Background for the entire study: Samples covering the acute and convalescent phases of COVID-19 were provided by collaborators in the United States, Italy and Spain. Samples were obtained from the ongoing ImmuneRACE study (first 160 participants) and from about 1,300 subjects provided by 6 global collaborators. The dataset comprised deeply sampled blood TCRbeta repertoires from subjects exposed to, actively infected with, or recovered from COVID-19. The material from the prospective study consisted of cDNA or gDNA derived from T cells, B-cell-depleted T cells, or PBMCs. A de-identified subject ID, COVID-19 status, age in years and sex were almost always included in the sample metadata. The repertoires were made available in a free public database intended to serve as a resource for research on the immune response to SARS-CoV-2. Where available, HLA class I and class II types were taken from metadata supplied by the sample provider and were not determined by assay-based typing.

This clone was found a few times. Its antigen is still unknown. No qualities accompany the bases; no much larger clone lies one base away. General study outcomes and caveats: The quantity of clinical and demographic metadata differed by source and by participant and was supplied without curation.

One collaborating source in Seattle enrolled patients while the patients were actively infected and followed the patients over time throughout the course of disease. The collaborating institutions used their own protocols to collect whole blood in K2EDTA tubes. Collaborator samples were shipped for TCRbeta analysis as frozen whole blood, isolated PBMCs, or DNA extracted from either sample type. Trimming accounts for 0 bases at V and 3 bases at J, while the number of junction bases matched to no gene is 4. Looking up the germline V gene yields CDR1 ENHRY and CDR2 SYGVKD. Reading from cysteine to phenylalanine, the CDR3 counts 15 amino acids. Solely the CDR3 DNA is kept, with 45 bases framed from the first base. TCRbeta CDR3 regions were amplified from genomic DNA using the immunoSEQ Assay, a bias-controlled multiplex PCR. The paper's data handling went like this. Within the assay, amplification of reference gene primers was used to estimate how many nucleated cells each sample contained. To quantify the absolute abundance of each unique TCRbeta CDR3 rearrangement, sequence reads were collapsed and filtered. For each sample, productive Simpson clonality was calculated by taking the square root of Simpson's diversity index across productive rearrangements. Imported from immuneACCESS, the table was reduced by TCRdb to in-frame sequences with V and J called. These copies leave out some clones; in studies compared against another copy, an unresolved V gene accounts for under half, and the cause of the remainder is not known. That table furnishes V, J and clone size, whereas the DNA furnished D and trimming. A total of 300,000 to 350,000 clones appear in this sample, approximately 90% of them only once. The biggest ten clones account for 6.5% to 8% of the sample.

The sequencing sample was made of peripheral blood. This sequence originates from a woman aged 25-40 years with COVID-19, enrolled during active disease. The chain links TRBV10-3 with TRBJ2-7, and 8 bases in between align with TRBD1. Here the CDR3 is given as CAISESTGAIYEQYF. Read as DNA, the sequence is TGTGCCATCAGTGAGTCGACAGGGGCAATCTACGAGCAGTACTTC.